What follows are 5 T cell receptor beta chains derived from one specimen sequenced in a study of neurological immune-mediated disorders. MiXCR, run by TCRdb on the 5' RACE reads, gives a single entry per CDR3 protein. This repertoire shows 65,000 to 90,000 distinct CDR3 sequences, about 5.2% found once; its top ten account for about 2%. The specimen sequenced was PBMCs. Every receptor here comes from a woman aged 25 to 39 with multiple sclerosis.

The genes are TRBV10-3 and TRBJ1-2; maybe TRBD1 (5 bases). The CDR3 totals 13 residues. V was pared by 3 bases and J by 3 bases, with 8 bases between. In germline, CDR1 is ENHRY, CDR2 SYGVKD. CDR3 DNA sequence: TGTGCCATCAGTGAATCGGGGGACTATGGCTACACCTTC. Its protein product is CAISESGDYGYTF.

This clonotype was recorded many times. This chain connects TRBV5-1 to TRBJ2-3, with 7 positions matching TRBD2. Per germline, CDR1 SGHRS and CDR2 YFSETQ. This CDR3 region has 15 residues. V was clipped by 1 base and J by 2 bases; unmatched bases: 4. CDR3 sequence (DNA): TGCGCCAGCAGCTTGATAGCGGGTATCACAGATACGCAGTATTTT. Its translation: CASSLIAGITDTQYF.

This clonotype was observed at least ten times. The CDR3 region has the DNA TGTGCCAGCAGCTCCCCCTTGGGGGTTGGCGAGCAGTACTTC. Protein product: CASSSPLGVGEQYF. The chain employs TRBV7-8 and TRBJ2-7, with D perhaps TRBD1 or TRBD2 (5 bases each). Germline-derived CDR1 and CDR2 are SGHVS and FQNEAQ. V was trimmed by 4 bases and J by 6 bases, leaving 16 bases between them. This CDR3 has 14 amino acids.

The chain carries TRBV4-1 and TRBJ1-2, with D perhaps matching TRBD1 (6 bases). The ends were cut back, 0 bases at V and 5 bases at J, with 28 bases in the middle. Germline assignment: CDR1 MGHRA and CDR2 YSYEKL. CDR3 length: 20 residues. The CDR3, as DNA: TGCGCCAGCAGCCAAGACCCGGCAGGGCGGGGGCTCACGCGTCTATATGGCTACACCTTC. Its protein product is CASSQDPAGRGLTRLYGYTF.

In its sample, this clonotype was seen many times. The V gene is TRBV5-1, the J gene TRBJ2-1; TRBD1 matches at 8 bases. V trimming: 4 bases; J trimming: 10 bases; junction bases outside the gene matches: 7. CDR1 and CDR2 (germline): SGHRS, YFSETQ. The CDR3 length is 13 residues. CDR3 DNA: TGCGCCAGCAGCCCCGACAGGGGCAGGGAGCAGTTCTTC. It translates to CASSPDRGREQFF.